This T cell receptor beta chain derives from a study of blood T cell repertoires in COVID-19. Study details: Researchers got acute and convalescent COVID-19 samples from the United States, Italy and Spain. Sources were T cells, B-cell-depleted T cells, or PBMCs; the material itself was cDNA or gDNA.

A Seattle source enrolled patients during active infection and followed them longitudinally. The authors' processing: It was from reference gene primer amplification that nucleated cell counts were estimated. Assay: immunoSEQ multiplex PCR; the TCRdb copy retains only in-frame clones and omits some. That table gives V, J and clone size, and the DNA gave D and trimming. The profile shows around 280,000 clones, about 90% of them singletons. This clone has just one count. The length of the CDR3 is 11 residues. CDR1 is DFQATT, CDR2 SNEGSKA, per germline (reference sequence). Trimming left V 5 bases short and J 5 bases short, with 8 bases between.

This receptor was taken from a woman aged 30 to 39 with COVID-19, enrolled during active disease. The chain uses TRBV20-1 and TRBJ2-3, with D perhaps matching TRBD2 (5 bases). Material for sequencing was peripheral blood. The CDR3: CSAPDLDTQYF. DNA for the CDR3: TGCAGTGCTCCGGACTTAGATACGCAGTATTTT.